This T cell receptor beta chain originates from a study of post-analysis software for immune sequencing data (dated by TCRdb to 2013 to 2016). Concerning the study at large: Disease courses on record covered relapsing-remitting, secondary progressive and progressive-relapsing multiple sclerosis, though some patients had no subtype annotation. The patient repertoires were set against 11 previously published healthy control repertoires from donors whose ages ranged from about 6 to 27 years. A subset of samples was prepared in parallel using single-end sample barcoding, then pooled and co-amplified after Illumina adapter ligation. Beyond this particular receptor, the publication reports: Roughly 5 TRBV segments, including TRBV5-6, TRBV5-1 and TRBV20-1, were significantly more frequent in patients than controls. The multiple sclerosis patient group was slightly younger than the control group. Significantly lower normalized Chao1 diversity was found in multiple sclerosis patients than in controls, suggesting substantial peripheral T-cell clonal expansion. Direct clustering with F measure showed strong co-clustering of samples prepared in the same batch, prompting a batch-effect correction.

The library was produced with PCR. Sequencing took place on an Illumina HiSeq 2500. To reduce PCR and sequencing biases, unique molecular identifiers were incorporated into the TCR beta cDNA libraries. Every 1 to 10 million input T cells yielded about 500,000 cDNA molecules, meaning each molecule approximated one T cell. The same protocol used for the earlier healthy control dataset was applied to prepare and sequence the patient libraries. Within a given batch, samples were prepared together, multiplexed and sequenced on the same HiSeq lane. From the authors' description of their analysis: MIGEC was used to process the raw barcoded reads, and molecular identifier groups with only a single read were discarded before consensus assembly and CDR3 extraction. Clonotype tables were post-analysed with VDJtools, normalizing diversity by down-sampling all datasets to the smallest sample size. In repertoire overlap clustering, CDR3 amino acid sequences, but not nucleotide sequences, were matched to correct batch-related cross-sample contamination. The raw public data were reprocessed by TCRdb itself: fastp quality trimming at Q25, MiXCR clonotype calling, in-frame beta chains only. One record per CDR3 amino acid sequence lists the most common genes and DNA. TCRdb's processing, not the authors', yielded these V and J calls. The sample contains about 770,000 distinct CDR3 sequences, about half of them found a single time. 4.9% of the sample belongs to the ten largest clones.

TCR beta repertoires were profiled from peripheral blood of about a dozen young patients with multiple sclerosis to demonstrate the VDJtools post-analysis software. The patients with multiple sclerosis were children and adolescents between roughly 6 and 15 years of age. The CDR3 holds 13 amino acids from the cysteine to the phenylalanine. Just the 39-base CDR3 DNA is kept, in frame starting at base 1. Trimmed from V: 4 bases; trimmed from J: 9 bases; junction bases lacking a gene match: 5. CDR1 and CDR2 are drawn from the germline V gene: MNHEY, SVGAGI. For this clonotype: Its antigen is currently not known. Base qualities are not at hand, and no much larger clone is one base apart.

The sequence was obtained from a girl aged 5-17 years with multiple sclerosis. The V gene is TRBV6-5 and the J gene is TRBJ2-1, with 8 bases aligning to TRBD1. Sequencing was carried out using blood. The CDR3: CASSSYDRGEQFF. The nucleotide sequence is given as TGTGCCAGCAGTTCCTACGACAGGGGTGAGCAGTTCTTC.